What follows describes a single T cell receptor (beta chain). The CDR3 length is 15 residues. The ends were cut back, 0 bases at V and 3 bases at J, with 12 bases in the middle. Per the germline V gene, CDR1 is MNHEY and CDR2 is SMNVEV (reference sequence). The data were taken from a study of blood T cell repertoires in COVID-19. About the study: Researchers got acute and convalescent COVID-19 samples from the United States, Italy and Spain.

Patients from Seattle were sampled longitudinally, starting during active infection. Methods used by the authors: Quantification of nucleated cells was approximated via reference gene primer amplification. The assay was immunoSEQ multiplex PCR, and TCRdb's table has in-frame clones only and misses some. The V and J calls and the clone size are those of that table, but D and trimming were determined from the DNA. The profile shows over 100,000 clones, roughly 86% of them singletons. The sequenced material came from peripheral blood. This chain links TRBV27 with TRBJ2-7, with D possibly TRBD2 on 6 matching bases. This sequence was found in a woman aged 70-85 years with COVID-19, enrolled during active disease. The CDR3 loop reads CASSLSRLGDYEQYF. The DNA for the CDR3 is TGTGCCAGCAGTTTATCCCGACTAGGTGACTACGAGCAGTACTTC.